The 25 T cell receptor beta chains presented below share a single source sample, sequenced in a study of regulatory T cells in long-lasting Graves disease. Arm-PCR of CDR3 regions with iRepertoire HTBI primers generated TCR beta libraries. In TCRdb, the multiplex PCR reads were re-called with MiXCR into one record per CDR3 protein. Here the sample spans approximately 460,000 distinct CDR3 sequences, about 15% being singletons. Sample time point: newly diagnosed GD, antithyroid drugs for less than 3 months. RNA from PBMCs was the source of the TCR library. In addition, the sample was reused for a study of T cells in Graves' hyperthyroidism and ophthalmopathy.

This specimen consisted of peripheral blood mononuclear cells (PBMCs), obtained at new diagnosis, from a patient treated with antithyroid drugs. Source of these receptors: a woman between 25 and 40 years old with Graves disease.

This clonotype appeared many times. The chain links TRBV5-1 to TRBJ1-1; a possible D gene is TRBD1 (5 bases). Trimming removed 0 bases from V and 1 base from J, with 13 bases in between. The CDR3 consists of 16 residues. The germline gives CDR1 SGHRS, CDR2 YFSETQ. The CDR3 DNA reads as TGCGCCAGCAGCTTGGAGGCCGGCGGGGGGAACACTGAAGCTTTCTTT. Amino acids: CASSLEAGGGNTEAFF.

This clonotype occurred many times. One junction end does not reproduce the germline sequence, and a read error may be involved. J is TRBJ1-1 and V is TRBV6-1; D remains unclear. Germline-derived CDR1 and CDR2 are MNHNS and SASEGT. CDR3 size: 17 residues. CDR3 in DNA: TGTACCAGCAGCCTATTCCCCAGAAGACCCTGGGACACTGAAGCTTTCTTT. Translated: CTSSLFPRRPWDTEAFF.

This clonotype was counted at least ten times. This chain uses TRBV5-5 with TRBJ1-2; 9 positions match TRBD1. Germline loops: CDR1 SGHKS, CDR2 YYEKEE (reference sequence). The CDR3 has 15 residues. V shed 0 bases, J shed 6 bases, and the junction held 6 bases outside the gene matches. CDR3 coding DNA: TGTGCCAGCAGCTTGGTTGGGGACAGGGACAATGGCTACACCTTC. Translation gives CASSLVGDRDNGYTF.

This clonotype was counted at least ten times. The rearrangement joins TRBV20-1 to TRBJ1-1; no definite D call. CDR3 length: 13 amino acids. Germline loops: CDR1 DFQATT, CDR2 SNEGSKA (reference sequence). V shed 3 bases and J shed 4 bases, with 12 bases lying between them. CDR3 loop: CSASSDGITEAFF. CDR3 sequence (DNA): TGCAGTGCTAGTAGCGATGGTATCACTGAAGCTTTCTTT.

The chain recombines TRBV5-5 with TRBJ2-1, with D possibly matching TRBD2 (6 bases). The CDR3 contains 20 residues. V was cut by 5 bases and J by 0 bases, with 27 bases left in between. Germline V CDR1 and CDR2: SGHKS, YYEKEE (reference sequence). This CDR3 reads CASRPNVGAGLARSYNEQFF. The CDR3 nucleotides read TGTGCCAGCAGACCTAATGTAGGAGCGGGTCTGGCCCGCTCCTACAATGAGCAGTTCTTC. Full variable domain (outside the CDR3, taken from reference TRBV5-5 and TRBJ2-1): DAGVTQSPTHLIKTRGQQVTLRCSPISGHKSVSWYQQVLGQGPQFIFQYYEKEERGRGNFPDRFSARQFPNYSSELNVNALLLGDSALYLCASRPNVGAGLARSYNEQFFGPGTRLTVL.

In regard to this clonotype: A much larger clone lies one base from this, so it may be a read error. The gene calls are TRBV20-1 and TRBJ1-1; D not certain. The CDR3 length is 15 residues. V gave up 5 bases and J gave up 2 bases, with 18 bases separating them. CDR1 and CDR2 (germline): DFQATT, SNEGSKA (reference sequence). This CDR3 is CSAGPVANSNTEAFF. For the CDR3, the DNA is TGCAGTGCTGGCCCCGTGGCCAATAGCAACACTGAAGCTTTCTTT.

The gene calls are TRBV25-1 and TRBJ1-2; a possible D gene is TRBD1 (5 bases). The CDR3 length is 14 residues. Per the germline V gene, CDR1 is MGHDK and CDR2 is SYGVNS. The ends were cut back, 1 base at V and 5 bases at J, with 11 bases in the middle. CDR3 nucleotide sequence: TGTGCCAGCAGTGAATCCGACAGCCGATATGGCTACACCTTC. Protein sequence: CASSESDSRYGYTF.

CDR3 loop: CATSSTETQYF. The CDR3 DNA follows: TGTGCCACCAGCAGTACAGAGACCCAGTACTTC. The chain combines TRBV15 with TRBJ2-5; no reliable D call. The V end lost 3 bases, the J end lost 4 bases, and 3 bases lay between the germline ends. Germline loops: CDR1 LNHNV, CDR2 YYDKDF (reference sequence). The CDR3 runs 11 residues.

This clonotype was recorded a few times. V gene TRBV2 combines with J gene TRBJ2-1; perhaps TRBD2 as D (6 bases). This CDR3 contains 15 residues. Germline V gene lookup returns CDR1 SNHLY and CDR2 FYNNEI. V lost 4 bases and J 3 bases, leaving 13 bases between the germline ends. CDR3 region: CASSGGLGVYNEQFF. CDR3 coding DNA: TGTGCCAGCAGTGGGGGACTGGGGGTCTACAATGAGCAGTTCTTC.

This clonotype was recorded many times. This chain links TRBV5-1 with TRBJ2-1; D possibly corresponds to TRBD2 (6 bases). Germline V gives CDR1 SGHRS, CDR2 YFSETQ. Trimming took off 2 bases at V and 10 bases at J, with 16 bases between the two ends. The CDR3 has 14 residues. CDR3 sequence: CASSLGLSLGEQFF. CDR3 in DNA: TGCGCCAGCAGCTTAGGACTAAGCTTGGGAGAGCAGTTCTTC.

In its sample, this clonotype was seen many times. The chain combines TRBV2 with TRBJ1-1; D gene ambiguous. The CDR3 runs to 13 residues. With 4 bases removed from V and 0 bases from J, the gap between germline ends came to 6 bases. From germline, CDR1 is SNHLY and CDR2 FYNNEI. The DNA for the CDR3 is TGTGCCAGCAGTGCATCGATGAACACTGAAGCTTTCTTT. It yields the protein CASSASMNTEAFF.

To note about this clonotype: With a much larger clone just one base away, this may be a read error. The rearrangement uses TRBV18 and TRBJ1-3, with 7 nucleotides matching TRBD1. CDR3 length: 14 amino acids. CDR1 is KGHSH and CDR2 is LQKENI in the germline V gene. As DNA, the CDR3 is TGTGCCGGCTCACCCCCGGGACAGGGAAACACCATATATTTT. It translates to CAGSPPGQGNTIYF. Full variable domain (outside the CDR3, taken from reference TRBV18 and TRBJ1-3): NAGVMQNPRHLVRRRGQEARLRCSPMKGHSHVYWYRQLPEEGLKFMVYLQKENIIDESGMPKERFSAEFPKEGPSILRIQQVVRGDSAAYFCAGSPPGQGNTIYFGEGSWLTVV.

This clonotype was observed a handful of times. V gene TRBV2 combines with J gene TRBJ2-7; 8 nucleotides match TRBD2. Germline CDR1 SNHLY, CDR2 FYNNEI. This CDR3 spans 15 amino acids. Unmatched junction bases numbered 12, after V lost 5 bases and J lost 6 bases. As DNA, the CDR3 is TGTGCCAGCAGTCCGCTCTCGGGAGGGCCGGGCGAGCAGTACTTC. Protein: CASSPLSGGPGEQYF.

Regarding this clonotype: This likely traces to a read error, being one base from a far larger clone. V is TRBV7-9 and J is TRBJ1-2; 7 bases align to TRBD1. CDR1 is SEHNR and CDR2 is FQNEAQ in the germline V gene (reference sequence). V gave up 5 bases and J gave up 8 bases; unmatched junction bases: 11. CDR3 length: 14 amino acids. This CDR3 reads CASSRQTGAEGYTF. The CDR3 region has the DNA TGTGCCAGCAGCAGACAAACAGGGGCGGAAGGCTACACCTTC.

This chain joins TRBV27 and TRBJ2-2; 7 positions agree with TRBD2. Germline V lookup: CDR1 MNHEY, CDR2 SMNVEV (reference sequence). This CDR3 spans 15 amino acids. V trimming: 3 bases; J trimming: 6 bases; junction bases outside the gene matches: 7. CDR3 nucleotide sequence: TGTGCCAGCAGTTTGGGGAGGGGACGCGCCGGGGAGCTGTTTTTT. Its translation: CASSLGRGRAGELFF.

This clonotype has only a few counts. CDR3 DNA sequence: TGTGCCAGCAGCCCAATTGGGGGGAGCTCCTACAATGAGCAGTTCTTC. It specifies CASSPIGGSSYNEQFF. The chain is built from TRBV7-9 and TRBJ2-1; D perhaps matches TRBD2 (6 bases). The V end was cut by 5 bases, the J end by 0 bases, with 14 bases between. CDR3 length equals 16 residues. CDR1 SEHNR and CDR2 FQNEAQ come from the germline V gene (reference sequence). Filled out from reference TRBV7-9 and TRBJ2-1, the complete variable domain reads DTGVSQNPRHKITKRGQNVTFRCDPISEHNRLYWYRQTLGQGPEFLTYFQNEAQLEKSRLLSDRFSAERPKGSFSTLEIQRTEQGDSAMYLCASSPIGGSSYNEQFFGPGTRLTVL.

This clonotype was counted at least ten times. This sequence joins TRBV28 and TRBJ2-3, with 9 bases lining up with TRBD2. Germline assignment: CDR1 MDHEN and CDR2 SYDVKM. This CDR3 region has 20 residues. J gave up 1 base and V 6 bases, and 20 bases lay outside the gene matches. Written as DNA, the CDR3 is TGTGCCAGCAGCTACTACCGGGGCCTAGCGGGAATGAGCGGCACAGATACGCAGTATTTT. It is translated as CASSYYRGLAGMSGTDTQYF.

The CDR3 loop is CATSDFNEQFF. DNA for the CDR3: TGTGCCACCAGTGATTTCAATGAGCAGTTCTTC. The chain couples TRBV24-1 to TRBJ2-1; D remains unclear. Germline V CDR1 and CDR2: KGHDR, SFDVKD. The CDR3 length is 11 residues. Trimming shortened V by 1 base and J by 6 bases, and 0 bases separated the two germline ends.

This clonotype was found many times. J is TRBJ1-6 and V is TRBV28; unclear D gene. Trimming cost V 3 bases and J 4 bases, with 7 bases left between them. Germline V lookup: CDR1 MDHEN, CDR2 SYDVKM. The CDR3 consists of 14 residues. The CDR3 sequence is CASSLSPYNSPLHF. The CDR3 DNA reads TGTGCCAGCAGTTTGAGTCCTTATAATTCACCCCTCCACTTT.

This clonotype has ten or more counts. Written as DNA, the CDR3 is TGTGCCAGCAGTTTGAGAATGGCCTCCTTGTCACCCCTCCACTTT. It codes for CASSLRMASLSPLHF. The rearrangement uses TRBV12-3 or TRBV12-4 and TRBJ1-6, with D unclear. V was cut by 3 bases and J by 10 bases, with 16 bases left in between. The CDR3 length is 15 residues.

Many counts were recorded for this clonotype. V usage is TRBV27 and J usage is TRBJ2-1, with 12 bases lining up with TRBD2. CDR1 and CDR2 (germline): MNHEY, SMNVEV (reference sequence). This CDR3 has 17 amino acids. With V trimmed by 4 bases and J by 3 bases, 7 bases remained unmatched. The CDR3 reads CASSSPTSGGFYNEQFF. The CDR3 nucleotides read TGTGCCAGCAGTTCCCCGACTAGCGGGGGTTTCTACAATGAGCAGTTCTTC.

This clonotype was picked up a small number of times. The chain combines TRBV7-9 with TRBJ1-2; D is uncertain. Trimming took off 3 bases at V and 0 bases at J, with 20 bases between the two ends. Germline CDR1 SEHNR, CDR2 FQNEAQ (reference sequence). This CDR3 has 18 amino acids. The CDR3 region is CASSLAHLDTEANYGYTF. For the CDR3, the DNA is TGTGCCAGCAGCTTGGCCCACCTAGACACTGAAGCTAACTATGGCTACACCTTC.

This clonotype came up many times. The CDR3 here is CASSFQGTTDTQYF. The CDR3 DNA follows: TGTGCCAGCAGCTTCCAGGGGACGACAGATACGCAGTATTTT. This chain uses TRBV7-9 with TRBJ2-3; a weak D match, TRBD1 (6 bases). Trimming shortened V by 3 bases and J by 3 bases, and 10 bases separated the two germline ends. This CDR3 contains 14 residues. CDR1 and CDR2 (germline): SEHNR, FQNEAQ (reference sequence).

This clonotype was recorded at least ten times. One end of the junction varies from germline; a read error may be responsible. The gene calls are TRBV18 and TRBJ1-4; D ambiguous. This CDR3 has 12 residues. Germline CDR1 is KGHSH and CDR2 is LQKENI. CDR3 sequence: CATSRVGEKLFF. Written as DNA, the CDR3 is TGTGCCACCTCAAGGGTGGGAGAAAAACTGTTTTTT.

The chain recombines TRBV28 with TRBJ1-5, with unresolved D. The CDR3 covers 13 residues. Trimming cost V 7 bases and J 6 bases, with 13 bases left between them. CDR1 MDHEN and CDR2 SYDVKM come from the germline V gene. The CDR3 coding sequence is TGTGCCAGCAACCCGCTAAGAGGTCAGCCCCAGCATTTT. It codes for CASNPLRGQPQHF.